The T cell receptor (beta chain) described here comes from a study of radiation and T cells in renal cell carcinoma. Study-wide points: Top tumor clonotypes rose in blood 2 weeks post-radiation, then contracted.

Time point denoted: blood 4 weeks post-SBRT, at nephrectomy. As for treatment: 15 Gy SBRT to primary tumor, nephrectomy 4 weeks later. Nephrectomy followed 15 Gy stereotactic body radiation by 4 weeks. Per the germline V gene, CDR1 is MNHNS and CDR2 is SASEGT. This CDR3 comprises 17 residues. Between the trimmed V and J ends, which lost 3 bases and 6 bases, there was a span of 24 bases. Assay used: immunoSEQ multiplex PCR; TCRdb lists only in-frame clones, some missing. The sample holds over 85,000 clones, 85% seen once. In regard to this clone: Its antigen remains unidentified.

The sequence was collected from a man aged 45 to 65 with renal cell carcinoma. This sequence joins TRBV6-1 and TRBJ2-7, with a weak D call TRBD2 (6 bases). The sequenced sample was blood, obtained from a patient whose treatment included radiotherapy and nephrectomy. The CDR3, as DNA: TGTGCCAGCAGTGAGCGGCCGCTTTCGCGGACTAACTCCGAGCAGTACTTC. Translated, it gives CASSERPLSRTNSEQYF.